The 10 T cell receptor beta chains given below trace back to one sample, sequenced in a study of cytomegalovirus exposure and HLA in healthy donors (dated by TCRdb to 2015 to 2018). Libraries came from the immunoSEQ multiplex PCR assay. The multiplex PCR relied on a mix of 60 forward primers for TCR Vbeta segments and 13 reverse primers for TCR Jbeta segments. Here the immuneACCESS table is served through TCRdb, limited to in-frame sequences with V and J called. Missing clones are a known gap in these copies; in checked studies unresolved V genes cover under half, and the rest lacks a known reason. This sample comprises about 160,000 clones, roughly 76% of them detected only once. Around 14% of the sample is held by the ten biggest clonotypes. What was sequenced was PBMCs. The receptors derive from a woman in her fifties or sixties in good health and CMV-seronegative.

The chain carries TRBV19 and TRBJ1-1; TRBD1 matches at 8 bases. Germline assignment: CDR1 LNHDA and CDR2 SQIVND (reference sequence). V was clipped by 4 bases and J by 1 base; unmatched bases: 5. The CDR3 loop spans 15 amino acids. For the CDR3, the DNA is TGTGCCAGTAGTAGACAGGGGCTCGGGAACACTGAAGCTTTCTTT. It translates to CASSRQGLGNTEAFF.

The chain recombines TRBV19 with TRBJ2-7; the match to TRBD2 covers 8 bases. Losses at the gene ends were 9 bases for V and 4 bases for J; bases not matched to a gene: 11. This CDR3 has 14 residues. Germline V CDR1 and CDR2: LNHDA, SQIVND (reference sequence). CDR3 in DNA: TGTGCCAGAGACACAAGCGGGAGAGTATACGAGCAGTACTTC. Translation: CARDTSGRVYEQYF. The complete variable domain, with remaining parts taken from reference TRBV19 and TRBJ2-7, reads DGGITQSPKYLFRKEGQNVTLSCEQNLNHDAMYWYRQDPGQGLRLIYYSQIVNDFQKGDIAEGYSVSREKKESFPLTVTSAQKNPTAFYLCARDTSGRVYEQYFGPGTRLTVT.

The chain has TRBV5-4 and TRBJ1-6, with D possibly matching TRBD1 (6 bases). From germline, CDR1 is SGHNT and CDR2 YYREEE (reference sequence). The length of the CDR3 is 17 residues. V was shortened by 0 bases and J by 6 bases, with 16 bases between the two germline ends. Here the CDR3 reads CASSLAERGGVNSPLHF. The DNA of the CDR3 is TGTGCCAGCAGCTTGGCGGAGAGAGGGGGGGTTAATTCACCCCTCCACTTT.

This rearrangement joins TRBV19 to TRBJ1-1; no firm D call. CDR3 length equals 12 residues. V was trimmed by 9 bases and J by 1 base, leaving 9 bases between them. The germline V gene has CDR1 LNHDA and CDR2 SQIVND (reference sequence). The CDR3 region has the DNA TGTGCCAGCAGCGAGGGGAACACTGAAGCTTTCTTT. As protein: CASSEGNTEAFF.

The DNA for the CDR3 is TGTGCCAGCAGCCAAGGGGGCTTGGGCACTGAAGCTTTCTTT. It is translated as CASSQGGLGTEAFF. J is TRBJ1-1 and V is TRBV11-3; 7 nucleotides match TRBD1. The germline V gene encodes CDR1 SGHNT and CDR2 YENEEA. The ends lost 5 bases at V and 4 bases at J; junction bases unmatched: 7. This CDR3 is built from 14 residues.

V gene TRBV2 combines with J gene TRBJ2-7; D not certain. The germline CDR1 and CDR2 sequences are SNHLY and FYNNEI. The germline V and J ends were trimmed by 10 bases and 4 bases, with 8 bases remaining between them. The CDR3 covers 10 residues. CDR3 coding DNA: TGTGCCACCGGGTCTTACGAGCAGTACTTC. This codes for CATGSYEQYF.

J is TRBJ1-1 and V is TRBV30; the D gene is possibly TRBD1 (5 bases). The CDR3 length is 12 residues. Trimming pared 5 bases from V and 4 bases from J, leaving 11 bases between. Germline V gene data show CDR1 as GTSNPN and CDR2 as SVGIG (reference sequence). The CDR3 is CAWGMTATEAFF. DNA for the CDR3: TGTGCCTGGGGGATGACAGCCACTGAAGCTTTCTTT.

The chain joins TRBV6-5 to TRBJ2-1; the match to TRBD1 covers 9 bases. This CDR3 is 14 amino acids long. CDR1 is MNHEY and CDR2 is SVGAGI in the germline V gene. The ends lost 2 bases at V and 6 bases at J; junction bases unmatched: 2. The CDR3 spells CASSYLDRGNEQFF. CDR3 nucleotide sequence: TGTGCCAGCAGTTACCTGGACAGGGGCAATGAGCAGTTCTTC.

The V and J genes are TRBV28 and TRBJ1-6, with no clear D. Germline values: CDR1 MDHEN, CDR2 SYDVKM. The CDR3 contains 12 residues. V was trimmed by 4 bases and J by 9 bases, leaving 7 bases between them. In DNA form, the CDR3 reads TGTGCCAGCAGTTACGGGATTTCACCCCTCCACTTT. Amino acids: CASSYGISPLHF.

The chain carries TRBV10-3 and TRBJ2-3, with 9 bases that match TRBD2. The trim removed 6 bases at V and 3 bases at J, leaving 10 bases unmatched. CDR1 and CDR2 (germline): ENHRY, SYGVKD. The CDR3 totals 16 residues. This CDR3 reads CAIRTGGGLATDTQYF. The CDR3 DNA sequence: TGTGCCATCAGGACCGGGGGGGGACTAGCAACAGATACGCAGTATTTT.